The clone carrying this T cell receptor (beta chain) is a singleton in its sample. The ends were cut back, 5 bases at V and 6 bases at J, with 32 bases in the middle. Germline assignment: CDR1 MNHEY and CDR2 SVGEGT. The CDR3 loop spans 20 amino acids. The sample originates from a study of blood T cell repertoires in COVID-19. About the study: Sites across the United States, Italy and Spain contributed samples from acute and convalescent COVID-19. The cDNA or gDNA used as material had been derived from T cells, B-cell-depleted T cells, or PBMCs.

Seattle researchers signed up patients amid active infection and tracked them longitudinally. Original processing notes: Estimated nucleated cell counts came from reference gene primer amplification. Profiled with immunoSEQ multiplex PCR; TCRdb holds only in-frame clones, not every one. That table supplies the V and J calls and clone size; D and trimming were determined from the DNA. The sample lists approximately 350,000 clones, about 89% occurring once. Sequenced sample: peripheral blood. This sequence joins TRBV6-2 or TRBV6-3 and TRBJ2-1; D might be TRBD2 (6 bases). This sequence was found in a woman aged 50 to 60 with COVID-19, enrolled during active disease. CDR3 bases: TGTGCCAGCAGTAGCAGTCGCGCGAGACCCGGACTATTTAGGGGCAATGAGCAGTTCTTC. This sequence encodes CASSSSRARPGLFRGNEQFF.